The T cell receptor beta chain under discussion was sequenced for a study of blood T cell repertoires in COVID-19. Study details: The origin of the acute and convalescent COVID-19 samples was the United States, Italy and Spain. Sample material is recorded as cDNA or gDNA derived from T cells, B-cell-depleted T cells, or PBMCs.

Original processing methods: Using reference gene primer amplification, nucleated cell counts were estimated. Sequenced by immunoSEQ multiplex PCR; TCRdb stores in-frame clones only, minus some. D and trimming come from the DNA, and the V and J calls and clone size come from that table. The data contain under 65,000 clones, roughly 76% of them seen just once; the ten biggest clones take up around 5.3%. V lost 3 bases, J lost 6 bases, and 6 bases lay in between. The germline V gene has CDR1 LNHDA and CDR2 SQIVND (reference sequence). The length of the CDR3 is 12 residues. This TCR was sampled from a woman aged 55-70 years with acute or convalescent COVID-19. This chain joins TRBV19 and TRBJ1-5; D remains unclear. Sequencing was carried out using peripheral blood. Here the CDR3 reads CASSIYSQPQHF. In DNA, the CDR3 is TGTGCCAGTAGTATTTACTCTCAGCCCCAGCATTTT.